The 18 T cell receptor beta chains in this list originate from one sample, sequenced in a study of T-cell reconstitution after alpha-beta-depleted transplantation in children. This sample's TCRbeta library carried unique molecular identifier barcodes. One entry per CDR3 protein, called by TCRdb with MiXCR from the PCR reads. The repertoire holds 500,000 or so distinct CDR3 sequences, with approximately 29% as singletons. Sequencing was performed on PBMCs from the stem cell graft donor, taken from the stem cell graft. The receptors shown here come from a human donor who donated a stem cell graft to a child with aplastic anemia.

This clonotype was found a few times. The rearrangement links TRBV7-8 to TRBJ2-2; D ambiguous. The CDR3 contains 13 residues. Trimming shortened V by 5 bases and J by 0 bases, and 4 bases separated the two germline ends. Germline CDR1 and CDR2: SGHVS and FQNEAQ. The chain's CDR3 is CASSRSNTGELFF. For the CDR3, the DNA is TGTGCCAGCAGCCGGTCGAACACCGGGGAGCTGTTTTTT.

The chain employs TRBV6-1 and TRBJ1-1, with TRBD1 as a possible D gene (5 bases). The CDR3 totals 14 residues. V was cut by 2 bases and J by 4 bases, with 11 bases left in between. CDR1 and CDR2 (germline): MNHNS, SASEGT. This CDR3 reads CASSESTGGTEAFF. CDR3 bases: TGTGCCAGCAGTGAATCGACCGGGGGCACTGAAGCTTTCTTT.

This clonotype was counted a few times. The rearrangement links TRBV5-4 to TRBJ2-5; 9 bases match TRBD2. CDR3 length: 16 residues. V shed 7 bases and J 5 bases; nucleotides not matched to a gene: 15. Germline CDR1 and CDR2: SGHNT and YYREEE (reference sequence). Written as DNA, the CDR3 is TGTGCCAGCGCGCGACCGGGACTAGCATTAGGGGAGACCCAGTACTTC. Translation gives CASARPGLALGETQYF.

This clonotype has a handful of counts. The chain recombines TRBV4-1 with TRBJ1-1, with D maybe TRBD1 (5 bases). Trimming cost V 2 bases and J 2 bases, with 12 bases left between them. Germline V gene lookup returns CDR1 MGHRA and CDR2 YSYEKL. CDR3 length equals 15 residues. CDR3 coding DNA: TGCGCCAGCAGCCAATTCTTCACAGGAAACACTGAAGCTTTCTTT. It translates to CASSQFFTGNTEAFF.

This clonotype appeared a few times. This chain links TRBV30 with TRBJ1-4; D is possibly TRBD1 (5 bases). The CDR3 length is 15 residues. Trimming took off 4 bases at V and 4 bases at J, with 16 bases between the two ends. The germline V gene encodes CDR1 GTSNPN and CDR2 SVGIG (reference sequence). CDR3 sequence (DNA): TGTGCCTGGACCCGTACGGGGCGGAGTAATGAAAAACTGTTTTTT. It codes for CAWTRTGRSNEKLFF.

This CDR3 is CASSPSRSDNEQFF. CDR3 coding DNA: TGTGCCAGCAGCCCCAGCCGGAGCGACAATGAGCAGTTCTTC. The chain employs TRBV7-8 and TRBJ2-1; D gene uncertain. V lost 5 bases to trimming and J lost 5 bases, with 13 bases between them. The germline gives CDR1 SGHVS, CDR2 FQNEAQ. The CDR3 is 14 amino acids.

The CDR3 sequence: CASSPAGGELNSPLHF. DNA of the CDR3: TGTGCCAGCAGCCCCGCTGGGGGCGAGCTAAATTCACCCCTCCACTTT. The chain uses TRBV7-6 and TRBJ1-6, with D possibly being TRBD1 (6 bases). Germline-derived CDR1 and CDR2 are SGHVS and FNYEAQ. The CDR3 totals 16 residues. The germline V and J ends were trimmed by 5 bases and 7 bases, with 18 bases remaining between them.

CDR3 residues: CSAREGYNQPQHF. The CDR3 nucleotides read TGCAGTGCTAGGGAAGGGTACAATCAGCCCCAGCATTTT. The chain employs TRBV20-1 and TRBJ1-5; D is ambiguous. The length of the CDR3 is 13 residues. Between the trimmed V and J ends, which lost 3 bases and 3 bases, there was a span of 9 bases. Germline values: CDR1 DFQATT, CDR2 SNEGSKA (reference sequence).

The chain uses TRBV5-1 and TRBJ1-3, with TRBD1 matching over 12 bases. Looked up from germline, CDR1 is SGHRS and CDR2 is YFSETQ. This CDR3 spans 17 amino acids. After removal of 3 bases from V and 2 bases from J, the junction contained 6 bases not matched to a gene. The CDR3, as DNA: TGCGCCAGCAGCTCGGGACAGGGGGCATTTGCTGGAAACACCATATATTTT. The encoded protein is CASSSGQGAFAGNTIYF.

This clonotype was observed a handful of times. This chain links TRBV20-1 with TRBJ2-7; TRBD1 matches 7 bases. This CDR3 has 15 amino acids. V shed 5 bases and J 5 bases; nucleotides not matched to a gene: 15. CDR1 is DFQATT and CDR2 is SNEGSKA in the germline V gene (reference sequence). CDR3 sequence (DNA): TGCAGTGCTCGATACCGGGACAGACAACCTAACGAGCAGTACTTC. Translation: CSARYRDRQPNEQYF.

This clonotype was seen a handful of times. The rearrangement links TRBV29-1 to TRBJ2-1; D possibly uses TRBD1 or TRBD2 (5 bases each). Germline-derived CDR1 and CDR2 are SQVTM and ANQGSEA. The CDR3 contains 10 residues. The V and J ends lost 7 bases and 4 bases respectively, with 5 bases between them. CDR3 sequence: CSGGYNEQFF. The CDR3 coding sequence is TGCAGCGGGGGGTACAATGAGCAGTTCTTC.

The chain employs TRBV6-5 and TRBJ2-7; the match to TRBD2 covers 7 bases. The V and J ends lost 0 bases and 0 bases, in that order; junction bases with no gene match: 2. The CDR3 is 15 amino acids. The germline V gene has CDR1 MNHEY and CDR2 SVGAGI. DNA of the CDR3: TGTGCCAGCAGTTACTCGGGAGGGACCTCCTACGAGCAGTACTTC. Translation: CASSYSGGTSYEQYF.

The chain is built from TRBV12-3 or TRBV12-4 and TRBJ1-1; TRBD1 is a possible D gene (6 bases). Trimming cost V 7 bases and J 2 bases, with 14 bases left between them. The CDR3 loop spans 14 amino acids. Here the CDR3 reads CASTAGAINTEAFF. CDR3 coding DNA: TGTGCCAGCACCGCAGGGGCGATAAACACTGAAGCTTTCTTT.

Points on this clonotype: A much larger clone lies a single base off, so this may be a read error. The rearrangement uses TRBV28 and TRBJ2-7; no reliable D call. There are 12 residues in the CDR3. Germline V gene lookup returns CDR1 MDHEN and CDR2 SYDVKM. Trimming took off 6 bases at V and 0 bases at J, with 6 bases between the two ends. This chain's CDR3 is CASSTYSYEQYF. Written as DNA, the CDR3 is TGTGCCAGCAGCACGTACTCCTACGAGCAGTACTTC.

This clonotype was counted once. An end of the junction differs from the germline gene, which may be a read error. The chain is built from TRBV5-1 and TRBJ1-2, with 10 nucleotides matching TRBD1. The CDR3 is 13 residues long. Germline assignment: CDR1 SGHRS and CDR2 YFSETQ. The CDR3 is CASSIGTGEGFTF. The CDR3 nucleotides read TGCGCCAGCAGCATCGGGACAGGGGAGGGCTTCACCTTC.

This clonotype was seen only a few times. The DNA of the CDR3 is TGTGCCAGCAGTGCCCCCTCCAAAGCCCCCCCAGTAGCGGGAGGGCCATACAATGAGCAGTTCTTC. Translated, it gives CASSAPSKAPPVAGGPYNEQFF. V gene TRBV25-1 combines with J gene TRBJ2-1; TRBD2 agrees at 11 bases. Germline trimming cut 4 bases from V and 4 bases from J; bases unmatched to any gene: 24. Germline lookup yields CDR1 MGHDK and CDR2 SYGVNS. This CDR3 contains 22 residues.

CDR3 nucleotides: TGTGCCAGCAGTTCGCATCAGGGACAGTACTCTGGAAACACCATATATTTT. Translated, it gives CASSSHQGQYSGNTIYF. The chain links TRBV12-3 or TRBV12-4 to TRBJ1-3, with 7 bases lining up with TRBD1. The CDR3 sequence is 17 residues long. V lost 4 bases and J lost 0; bases outside the gene matches: 9.

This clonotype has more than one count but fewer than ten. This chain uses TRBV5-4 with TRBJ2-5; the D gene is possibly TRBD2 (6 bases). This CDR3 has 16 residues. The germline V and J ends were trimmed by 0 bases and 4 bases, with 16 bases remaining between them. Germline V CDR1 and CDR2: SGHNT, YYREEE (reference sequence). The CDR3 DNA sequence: TGTGCCAGCAGCTTGGAGCCGGGAGTTTGGGCAGAGACCCAGTACTTC. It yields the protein CASSLEPGVWAETQYF. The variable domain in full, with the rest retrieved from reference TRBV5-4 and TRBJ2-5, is ETGVTQSPTHLIKTRGQQVTLRCSSQSGHNTVSWYQQALGQGPQFIFQYYREEENGRGNFPPRFSGLQFPNYSSELNVNALELDDSALYLCASSLEPGVWAETQYFGPGTRLLVL.